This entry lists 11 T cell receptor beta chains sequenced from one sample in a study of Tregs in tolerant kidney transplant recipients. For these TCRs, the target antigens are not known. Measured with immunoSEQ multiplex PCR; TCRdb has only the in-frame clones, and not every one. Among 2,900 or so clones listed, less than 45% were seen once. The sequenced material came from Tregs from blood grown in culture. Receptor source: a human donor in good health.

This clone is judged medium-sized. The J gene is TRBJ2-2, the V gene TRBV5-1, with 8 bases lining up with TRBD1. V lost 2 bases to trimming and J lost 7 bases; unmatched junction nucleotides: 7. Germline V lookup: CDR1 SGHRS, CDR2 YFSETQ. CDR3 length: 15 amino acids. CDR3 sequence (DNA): TGCGCCAGCAGCTTATGGACAGGGCTGAGCGGGGAGCTGTTTTTT. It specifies CASSLWTGLSGELFF.

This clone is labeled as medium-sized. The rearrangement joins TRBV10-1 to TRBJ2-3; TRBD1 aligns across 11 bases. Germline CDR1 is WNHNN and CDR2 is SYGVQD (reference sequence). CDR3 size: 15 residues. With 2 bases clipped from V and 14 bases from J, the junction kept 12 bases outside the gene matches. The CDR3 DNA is TGCGCCAGCAGTGAGAGAGAGGACAGGGGGCCGCTAAGGTATTTT. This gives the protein CASSEREDRGPLRYF.

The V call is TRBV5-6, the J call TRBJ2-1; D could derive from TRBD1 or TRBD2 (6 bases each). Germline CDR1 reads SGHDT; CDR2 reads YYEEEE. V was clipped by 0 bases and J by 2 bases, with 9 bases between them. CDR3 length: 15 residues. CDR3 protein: CASSLAGAPYNEQFF. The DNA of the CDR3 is TGTGCCAGCAGCTTGGCGGGGGCCCCCTACAATGAGCAGTTCTTC.

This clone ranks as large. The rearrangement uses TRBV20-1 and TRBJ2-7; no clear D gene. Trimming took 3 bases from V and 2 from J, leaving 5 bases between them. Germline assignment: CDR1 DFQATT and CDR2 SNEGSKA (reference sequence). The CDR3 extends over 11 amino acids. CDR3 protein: CSARSAYEQYF. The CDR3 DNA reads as TGCAGTGCTAGGTCCGCCTACGAGCAGTACTTC.

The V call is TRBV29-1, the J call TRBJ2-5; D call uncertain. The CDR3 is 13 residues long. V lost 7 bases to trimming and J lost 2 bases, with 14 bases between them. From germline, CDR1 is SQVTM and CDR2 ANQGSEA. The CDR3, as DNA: TGCAGCGGGACCAGGCTGAATCAAGAGACCCAGTACTTC. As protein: CSGTRLNQETQYF.

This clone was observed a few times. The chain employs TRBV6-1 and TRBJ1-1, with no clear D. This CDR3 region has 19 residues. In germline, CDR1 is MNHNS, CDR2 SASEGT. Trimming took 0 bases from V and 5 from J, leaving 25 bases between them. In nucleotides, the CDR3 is TGTGCCAGCAGTGAAGCGCTTCTTGGGTGGGCCTCGGGTGGAACTGAAGCTTTCTTT. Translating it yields CASSEALLGWASGGTEAFF.

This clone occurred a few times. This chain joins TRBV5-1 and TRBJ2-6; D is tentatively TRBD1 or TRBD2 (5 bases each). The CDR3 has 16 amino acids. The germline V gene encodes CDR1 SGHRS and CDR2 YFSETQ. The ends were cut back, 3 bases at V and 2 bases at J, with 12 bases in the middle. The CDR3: CASSYIGGTGANVLTF. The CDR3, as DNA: TGCGCCAGCAGCTATATTGGGGGAACTGGGGCCAACGTCCTGACTTTC.

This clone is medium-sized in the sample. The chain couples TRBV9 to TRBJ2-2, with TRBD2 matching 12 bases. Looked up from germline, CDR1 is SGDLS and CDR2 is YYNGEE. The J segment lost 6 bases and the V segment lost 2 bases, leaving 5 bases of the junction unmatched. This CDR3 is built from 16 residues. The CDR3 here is CASSVLGLAGSGELFF. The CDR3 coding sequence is TGTGCCAGCAGCGTCCTAGGACTAGCGGGATCCGGGGAGCTGTTTTTT.

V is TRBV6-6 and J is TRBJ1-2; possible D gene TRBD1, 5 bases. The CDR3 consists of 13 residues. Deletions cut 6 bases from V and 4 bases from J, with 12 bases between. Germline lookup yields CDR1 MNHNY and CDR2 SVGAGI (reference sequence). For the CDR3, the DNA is TGTGCCAGCAGCCGTGACAGATTCTATGGCTACACCTTC. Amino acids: CASSRDRFYGYTF.

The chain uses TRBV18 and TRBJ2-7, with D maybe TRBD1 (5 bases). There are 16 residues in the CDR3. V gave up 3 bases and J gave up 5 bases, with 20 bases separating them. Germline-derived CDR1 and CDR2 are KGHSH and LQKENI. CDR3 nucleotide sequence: TGTGCCAGCTCACCGCTCCAGGGATTACTTCCCCACGAGCAGTACTTC. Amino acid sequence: CASSPLQGLLPHEQYF.

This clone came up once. CDR3 amino acids: CASSGQGGYVEQYF. CDR3 nucleotide sequence: TGCGCCAGCAGCGGACAGGGAGGATACGTCGAGCAGTACTTC. This chain uses TRBV5-1 with TRBJ2-7; 8 positions agree with TRBD1. CDR3 length: 14 residues. V gave up 4 bases and J gave up 6 bases; unmatched junction bases: 9. In germline, CDR1 is SGHRS, CDR2 YFSETQ. Variable domain in full (rest from reference TRBV5-1 and TRBJ2-7): KAGVTQTPRYLIKTRGQQVTLSCSPISGHRSVSWYQQTPGQGLQFLFEYFSETQRNKGNFPGRFSGRQFSNSRSEMNVSTLELGDSALYLCASSGQGGYVEQYFGPGTRLTVT.